Below are 3 T cell receptor beta chains sequenced from a single sample in a study of blood T cell repertoires in COVID-19. The assay was immunoSEQ multiplex PCR, and TCRdb's table has in-frame clones only and misses some. The table has fewer than 300,000 clones, roughly 86% seen once. Sequencing used peripheral blood. The receptors originated from a man aged 40-49 years who had recovered from COVID-19.

The V and J genes are TRBV3-1 (or the pseudogene TRBV3-2) and TRBJ2-7, with D possibly matching TRBD2 (6 bases). The CDR3 is 15 residues long. Trimming shortened V by 4 bases and J by 4 bases, and 17 bases separated the two germline ends. The germline CDR1 and CDR2 sequences are LGHDT and YNNKEL (reference sequence). This chain's CDR3 is CASSLSGPRAYEQYF. CDR3 coding DNA: TGTGCCAGCAGCCTCAGCGGGCCGAGGGCTTACGAGCAGTACTTC.

J is TRBJ2-1 and V is TRBV9, with D perhaps matching TRBD1 (5 bases). Germline loops: CDR1 SGDLS, CDR2 YYNGEE. The CDR3 length is 15 residues. V was shortened by 0 bases and J by 2 bases, with 9 bases between the two germline ends. The CDR3 loop is CASSVEGWPYNEQFF. In DNA, the CDR3 is TGTGCCAGCAGCGTAGAGGGGTGGCCCTACAATGAGCAGTTCTTC.

This sequence joins TRBV7-2 and TRBJ2-7, with TRBD1 identical over 9 bases. The V gene's germline CDR1 is SGHTA and CDR2 FQGNSA. Trimming removed 1 base from V and 5 bases from J; junction bases left unmatched: 6. CDR3 length: 15 residues. CDR3 nucleotides: TGTGCCAGCAGCTTAGACAGGGGGCGTTTCGACGAGCAGTACTTC. Translating gives CASSLDRGRFDEQYF. The complete variable domain, with remaining parts taken from reference TRBV7-2 and TRBJ2-7, reads GAGVSQSPSNKVTEKGKDVELRCDPISGHTALYWYRQSLGQGLEFLIYFQGNSAPDKSGLPSDRFSAERTGGSVSTLTIQRTQQEDSAVYLCASSLDRGRFDEQYFGPGTRLTVT.